Included here is one T cell receptor beta chain sequence, with context. What it binds is unknown. This entry is derived from a study of T cell responses to AZD1222 COVID-19 vaccine. Study-wide context: Second doses that came at about 4 or about 12 weeks were put together.

Data came from immunoSEQ multiplex PCR; TCRdb stores just in-frame clones and leaves some out. The sample comprises 170,000 or so clones, 90% of which are singletons, and roughly 1.6% rests with the top ten. V was cut by 4 bases and J by 2 bases, with 13 bases left in between. CDR1 is SGHRS, CDR2 YFSETQ, per germline. The CDR3 sequence is 15 residues long. Regarding the study as a whole: Once two AZD1222 doses were given, Spike-specific TCR breadth and depth went up.

The source is an adult in good health. J is TRBJ1-5 and V is TRBV5-1; no firm D call. The specimen was peripheral blood, collected on day 0 of AZD1222 vaccination. The CDR3 DNA reads TGCGCCAGCAGCACAGAAGGGCTCGGCAATCAGCCCCAGCATTTT. Translated, it gives CASSTEGLGNQPQHF. The complete variable domain, with remaining parts taken from reference TRBV5-1 and TRBJ1-5, reads KAGVTQTPRYLIKTRGQQVTLSCSPISGHRSVSWYQQTPGQGLQFLFEYFSETQRNKGNFPGRFSGRQFSNSRSEMNVSTLELGDSALYLCASSTEGLGNQPQHFGDGTRLSIL.